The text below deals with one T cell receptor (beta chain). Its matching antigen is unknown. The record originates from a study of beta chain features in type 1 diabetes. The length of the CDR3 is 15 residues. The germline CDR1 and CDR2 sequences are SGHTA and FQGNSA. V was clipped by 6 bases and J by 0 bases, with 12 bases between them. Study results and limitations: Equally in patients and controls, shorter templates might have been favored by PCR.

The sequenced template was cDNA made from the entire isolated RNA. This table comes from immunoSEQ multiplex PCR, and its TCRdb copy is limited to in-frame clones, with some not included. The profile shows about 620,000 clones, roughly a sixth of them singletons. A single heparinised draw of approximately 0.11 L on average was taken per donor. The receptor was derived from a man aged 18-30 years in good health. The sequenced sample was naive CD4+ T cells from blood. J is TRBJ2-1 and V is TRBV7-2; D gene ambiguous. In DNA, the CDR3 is TGTGCCAGCAGTTTGGAGTCGAGCTCCTACAATGAGCAGTTCTTC. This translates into CASSLESSSYNEQFF.